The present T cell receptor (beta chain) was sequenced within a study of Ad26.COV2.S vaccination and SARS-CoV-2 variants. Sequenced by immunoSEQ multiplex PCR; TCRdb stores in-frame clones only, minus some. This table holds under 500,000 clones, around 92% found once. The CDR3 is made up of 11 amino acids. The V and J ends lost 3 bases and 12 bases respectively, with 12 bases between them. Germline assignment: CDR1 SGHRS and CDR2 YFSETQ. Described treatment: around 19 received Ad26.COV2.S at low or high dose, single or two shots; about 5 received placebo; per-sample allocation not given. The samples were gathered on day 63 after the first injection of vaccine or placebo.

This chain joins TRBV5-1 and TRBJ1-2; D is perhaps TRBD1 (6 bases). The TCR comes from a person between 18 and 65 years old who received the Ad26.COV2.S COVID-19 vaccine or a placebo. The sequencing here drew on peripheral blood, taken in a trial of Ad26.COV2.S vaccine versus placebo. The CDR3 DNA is TGCGCCAGCAGCTCTGGTCGGGGGCACACCTTC. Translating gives CASSSGRGHTF.